The 20 T cell receptor beta chains listed next were all sequenced from one sample in a study of siplizumab effects on memory and regulatory T cells. The protocol was immunoSEQ multiplex PCR, while the TCRdb copy is restricted to in-frame clones and leaves out a portion. The repertoire holds approximately 120,000 clones, with just under 95% as singletons. The specimen sequenced was non-Treg CD4+ T cells sorted from blood. The receptors were sampled from a human donor in good health.

In DNA, the CDR3 is TGCGCCAGCAGCTTGGAACAGACGTTCGCGAACACCGGGGAGCTGTTTTTT. Residues: CASSLEQTFANTGELFF. The chain carries TRBV5-1 and TRBJ2-2, with D unresolved. V was shortened by 0 bases and J by 0 bases, with 12 bases between the two germline ends. In germline, CDR1 is SGHRS, CDR2 YFSETQ. The CDR3 runs to 17 residues.

This clone has a single count. This rearrangement joins TRBV9 to TRBJ1-2, with D possibly matching TRBD1 (6 bases). CDR1 and CDR2 (germline): SGDLS, YYNGEE. Between the trimmed V and J ends, which lost 5 bases and 4 bases, there was a span of 15 bases. The CDR3 contains 14 residues. The CDR3 reads CASSGVGDIYGYTF. The CDR3 region has the DNA TGTGCCAGCAGTGGGGTCGGGGACATCTATGGCTACACCTTC.

The rearrangement links TRBV18 to TRBJ1-5; unclear D gene. V lost 2 bases, J lost 4 bases, and 15 bases lay in between. The germline V gene has CDR1 KGHSH and CDR2 LQKENI. The CDR3 loop spans 16 amino acids. CDR3 region: CASSPSGGQLNQPQHF. For the CDR3, the DNA is TGTGCCAGCTCACCATCAGGCGGGCAATTGAATCAGCCCCAGCATTTT.

The rearrangement joins TRBV25-1 to TRBJ1-1; D possibly corresponds to TRBD1 (5 bases). CDR1 MGHDK and CDR2 SYGVNS come from the germline V gene. V lost 6 bases and J lost 0, with 8 bases in between. CDR3 length: 13 amino acids. The CDR3 DNA follows: TGTGCCAGCAGGGGGACCATGAACACTGAAGCTTTCTTT. Protein: CASRGTMNTEAFF.

The genes are TRBV28 and TRBJ2-2; 13 bases agree with TRBD2. The V and J ends lost 7 bases and 2 bases, in that order; junction bases with no gene match: 13. This CDR3 has 19 amino acids. Looked up from germline, CDR1 is MDHEN and CDR2 is SYDVKM. CDR3 loop: CASTAILLAGGPNTGELFF. CDR3 DNA sequence: TGTGCCAGCACCGCCATCCTACTAGCGGGGGGGCCTAACACCGGGGAGCTGTTTTTT.

The chain joins TRBV7-9 to TRBJ1-1, with 8 bases that match TRBD1. The CDR3 is made up of 15 amino acids. Germline V gives CDR1 SEHNR, CDR2 FQNEAQ (reference sequence). V trimming: 0 bases; J trimming: 2 bases; junction bases outside the gene matches: 2. CDR3 DNA sequence: TGTGCCAGCAGCTTAGCCGCAGGGGGCAACACTGAAGCTTTCTTT. This sequence encodes CASSLAAGGNTEAFF.

The chain has TRBV27 and TRBJ2-2; 8 bases agree with TRBD1. The CDR3 is 16 amino acids. J lost 5 bases, V lost 8 bases, and 13 bases had no gene match. In germline, CDR1 is MNHEY, CDR2 SMNVEV (reference sequence). This CDR3 reads CASALIRGPLTGELFF. CDR3 nucleotides: TGTGCCAGCGCCCTCATCAGGGGGCCGCTAACCGGGGAGCTGTTTTTT.

This chain uses TRBV4-2 with TRBJ2-6; D may be TRBD1 (6 bases). The V gene's germline CDR1 is LGHNA and CDR2 YNFKEQ. Trimming pared 2 bases from V and 1 base from J, leaving 12 bases between. CDR3 length: 17 residues. CDR3 loop: CASSQKLTGSGANVLTF. CDR3 bases: TGTGCCAGCAGCCAAAAGTTAACAGGGTCTGGGGCCAACGTCCTGACTTTC.

V is TRBV18 and J is TRBJ2-2; possibly TRBD1 or TRBD2 for D (5 bases each). The CDR3 is 15 residues long. V was shortened by 2 bases and J by 5 bases, with 12 bases between the two germline ends. The germline V gene encodes CDR1 KGHSH and CDR2 LQKENI. For the CDR3, the DNA is TGTGCCAGCTCACCAAGGCAGGGCGGGACCGGGGAGCTGTTTTTT. Translation: CASSPRQGGTGELFF.

The chain uses TRBV7-3 and TRBJ2-2; 10 bases agree with TRBD1. The CDR3 is 15 amino acids. Looked up from germline, CDR1 is SGHTA and CDR2 is FQGTGA. Trimming removed 5 bases from V and 5 bases from J; junction bases left unmatched: 5. This chain's CDR3 is CASSPRTGGTGELFF. In nucleotides, the CDR3 is TGTGCCAGCAGCCCTCGGACAGGGGGGACCGGGGAGCTGTTTTTT. The full variable domain, completed using reference TRBV7-3 and TRBJ2-2, is GAGVSQTPSNKVTEKGKYVELRCDPISGHTALYWYRQSLGQGPEFLIYFQGTGAADDSGLPNDRFFAVRPEGSVSTLKIQRTERGDSAVYLCASSPRTGGTGELFFGEGSRLTVL.

V is TRBV5-6 and J is TRBJ1-6; the match to TRBD1 covers 7 bases. CDR1 is SGHDT, CDR2 YYEEEE, per germline. J gave up 10 bases and V 0 bases, and 4 bases lay outside the gene matches. The CDR3 has 14 amino acids. The CDR3 nucleotides read TGTGCCAGCAGCTTGGGACAGGGAACGTCACCCCTCCACTTT. Translated: CASSLGQGTSPLHF.

The chain links TRBV6-6 to TRBJ1-1; tentative D call: TRBD1 (5 bases). V was shortened by 5 bases and J by 8 bases, with 18 bases between the two germline ends. CDR1 MNHNY and CDR2 SVGAGI come from the germline V gene (reference sequence). CDR3 length equals 14 residues. The CDR3 protein is CASSRLDIGGEAFF. The CDR3 coding sequence is TGTGCCAGCAGTCGCTTGGACATAGGAGGAGAAGCTTTCTTT.

This sequence joins TRBV15 and TRBJ1-2; 8 bases align to TRBD1. Germline V gives CDR1 LNHNV, CDR2 YYDKDF (reference sequence). This CDR3 comprises 14 residues. V lost 1 base to trimming and J lost 7 bases; unmatched junction nucleotides: 5. The CDR3 protein is CATSRALTGGGYTF. In DNA form, the CDR3 reads TGTGCCACCAGCAGAGCCCTAACAGGGGGTGGCTACACCTTC. Looking up the rest from reference TRBV15 and TRBJ1-2 gives the full variable domain: DAMVIQNPRYQVTQFGKPVTLSCSQTLNHNVMYWYQQKSSQAPKLLFHYYDKDFNNEADTPDNFQSRRPNTSFCFLDIRSPGLGDTAMYLCATSRALTGGGYTFGSGTRLTVV.

The rearrangement links TRBV18 to TRBJ2-3, with D perhaps matching TRBD1 (6 bases). The CDR3 is made up of 15 amino acids. The V and J ends lost 4 bases and 0 bases respectively, with 11 bases between them. From germline, CDR1 is KGHSH and CDR2 LQKENI. The CDR3 DNA reads as TGTGCCAGCTCACGGGGACACCTTAGCACAGATACGCAGTATTTT. Its protein is CASSRGHLSTDTQYF.

This clone was observed a single time. The chain links TRBV4-2 to TRBJ2-4; D gene ambiguous. The ends were cut back, 6 bases at V and 3 bases at J, with 6 bases in the middle. The CDR3 is 12 amino acids. Germline V lookup: CDR1 LGHNA, CDR2 YNFKEQ. CDR3 coding DNA: TGTGCCAGCAGTATAGACAAAAACATTCAGTACTTC. This sequence encodes CASSIDKNIQYF.

This sequence joins TRBV5-1 and TRBJ1-6, with 7 bases aligning to TRBD1. The V and J ends lost 4 bases and 10 bases, in that order; junction bases with no gene match: 8. The CDR3 extends over 14 amino acids. Germline assignment: CDR1 SGHRS and CDR2 YFSETQ. CDR3 residues: CASSPQGGRSPLHF. The CDR3 bases are TGCGCCAGCAGCCCCCAGGGGGGCAGGTCACCCCTCCACTTT. Drawing the rest from reference TRBV5-1 and TRBJ1-6, the complete variable domain is KAGVTQTPRYLIKTRGQQVTLSCSPISGHRSVSWYQQTPGQGLQFLFEYFSETQRNKGNFPGRFSGRQFSNSRSEMNVSTLELGDSALYLCASSPQGGRSPLHFGNGTRLTVT.

The chain combines TRBV6-6 with TRBJ2-3; no reliable D call. The CDR3 runs 16 residues. Trimming took off 8 bases at V and 3 bases at J, with 21 bases between the two ends. Germline V CDR1 and CDR2: MNHNY, SVGAGI (reference sequence). CDR3 DNA sequence: TGTGCCAGCGCCCCCCACGTCCCGCCACGTACAGATACGCAGTATTTT. This codes for CASAPHVPPRTDTQYF.

J is TRBJ2-7 and V is TRBV5-1; TRBD1 matches at 9 bases. CDR1 and CDR2 (germline): SGHRS, YFSETQ. This CDR3 contains 13 residues. The ends lost 5 bases at V and 5 bases at J; junction bases unmatched: 5. The CDR3 DNA reads TGCGCCAGCAGACCGGGACAGGGTCACGAGCAGTACTTC. This gives the protein CASRPGQGHEQYF. The variable domain in full, completed from reference TRBV5-1 and TRBJ2-7, reads KAGVTQTPRYLIKTRGQQVTLSCSPISGHRSVSWYQQTPGQGLQFLFEYFSETQRNKGNFPGRFSGRQFSNSRSEMNVSTLELGDSALYLCASRPGQGHEQYFGPGTRLTVT.

This rearrangement joins TRBV27 to TRBJ2-5; possibly TRBD1 or TRBD2 for D (5 bases each). Trimming removed 0 bases at V and 5 bases at J, with 10 bases between. The CDR3 has 14 residues. CDR1 and CDR2 (germline): MNHEY, SMNVEV (reference sequence). CDR3 sequence (DNA): TGTGCCAGCAGTTTATCGGGGGTAAAGGAGACCCAGTACTTC. Amino acids: CASSLSGVKETQYF.

The CDR3 is CASSLIRGEGTGELFF. In DNA, the CDR3 is TGCGCCAGCAGCTTGATACGGGGGGAAGGCACCGGGGAGCTGTTTTTT. V gene TRBV5-1 combines with J gene TRBJ2-2; 7 bases line up with TRBD2. V shed 1 base and J 4 bases; nucleotides not matched to a gene: 7. CDR1 and CDR2 from the germline V gene are SGHRS and YFSETQ. The CDR3 extends over 16 amino acids.